Sequencing of this T cell receptor beta chain was carried out in a study of human T cells and chemical hapten exposure. About the study: The cohort included alopecia areata under or over 50% scalp, totalis and universalis.

This clonotype showed up just a few times. The time point was: patch test 1, 2 weeks after DPC sensitization. Treatment given: therapeutic diphenylcyclopropenone sensitization with weekly scalp DPC. In TCRdb, the RACE reads were re-called with MiXCR into one record per CDR3 protein. The sample carries more than 95,000 distinct CDR3 sequences, 12% recorded once. The V and J ends lost 5 bases and 2 bases, in that order; junction bases with no gene match: 5. From germline, CDR1 is MDHEN and CDR2 SYDVKM. The CDR3 totals 15 residues. The receptor's source is a woman aged 45-65 years with alopecia areata. Some clones in this sample may be carry-over from other donors' samples. This sample comprised whole blood, obtained in connection with sensitization to the hapten diphenylcyclopropenone (DPC). V and J are TRBV28 and TRBJ2-3; 9 bases match TRBD2. The CDR3 reads CASSHSGRATDTQYF. CDR3 sequence (DNA): TGTGCCAGCAGTCATAGCGGGAGAGCCACAGATACGCAGTATTTT.